The 11 T cell receptor beta chains given below trace back to one sample, sequenced in a study of identical twins (dated by TCRdb to 2016 to 2017). The method behind the library was 5' RACE. The sequencing machine was an Illumina HiSeq 2000. TCRdb took the public reads, trimmed them with fastp at Q25, ran MiXCR for clone calling and kept in-frame beta chains. When rows share a CDR3 protein, they turn into one entry using the most common DNA and genes. This sample holds fewer than 250,000 distinct CDR3 sequences; roughly 7% were observed only once. 3% to 4.5% of the sample rests with the top ten. These same records also appear under a second study, on yellow fever vaccine responses in identical twins.

The material sequenced was memory (CD45RO+) T cells sorted from blood. This specimen's cell subset or site label, per the study, means: CD45RO+ enriched T cells. These receptors all stem from a woman under 30 in good health.

This clonotype was found many times. This chain uses TRBV7-2 with TRBJ2-7; D possibly corresponds to TRBD2 (6 bases). Germline V gives CDR1 SGHTA, CDR2 FQGNSA. The V and J ends lost 2 bases and 2 bases respectively, with 19 bases between them. CDR3 length equals 17 residues. CDR3 bases: TGTGCCAGCAGCTTACAAATCGGAGCGGGCCTACCCTACGAGCAGTACTTC. It translates to CASSLQIGAGLPYEQYF.

This clonotype was counted a few times. The chain is built from TRBV11-2 and TRBJ1-4; D is unclear. V was trimmed by 5 bases and J by 5 bases, leaving 9 bases between them. This CDR3 contains 13 residues. Germline V CDR1 and CDR2: SGHAT, FQNNGV. The CDR3 nucleotides are TGTGCCAGCAGCATAAGGAGAAATGAAAAACTGTTTTTT. It codes for CASSIRRNEKLFF.

The sample holds many counts of this clonotype. The CDR3 bases are TGCGCCAGCAGCTTGAATCGCCAGGGGGGCACAGATACGCAGTATTTT. It encodes CASSLNRQGGTDTQYF. This chain links TRBV5-1 with TRBJ2-3; TRBD1 matches 7 bases. CDR3 length: 16 amino acids. CDR1 SGHRS and CDR2 YFSETQ come from the germline V gene. V lost 1 base, J lost 1 base, and 6 bases stayed unmatched.

Only a few counts were recorded for this clonotype. The gene calls are TRBV5-1 and TRBJ2-3, with a weak D call TRBD1 (5 bases). Germline CDR1 SGHRS, CDR2 YFSETQ. The CDR3 runs 15 residues. The ends were cut back, 3 bases at V and 2 bases at J, with 13 bases in the middle. The CDR3 reads CASSWVGPNTDTQYF. The CDR3 coding sequence is TGCGCCAGCAGCTGGGTGGGGCCTAACACAGATACGCAGTATTTT.

The chain carries TRBV27 and TRBJ2-3; the match to TRBD2 covers 9 bases. Germline V gives CDR1 MNHEY, CDR2 SMNVEV (reference sequence). V trimming: 5 bases; J trimming: 3 bases; junction bases outside the gene matches: 9. The length of the CDR3 is 16 residues. The CDR3 DNA follows: TGTGCCAGCAGTAGTGCCCCTGGACTAGCGACAGATACGCAGTATTTT. Translated, it gives CASSSAPGLATDTQYF.

The chain recombines TRBV13 with TRBJ2-7, with a weak D call TRBD2 (6 bases). V was trimmed by 0 bases and J by 3 bases, leaving 12 bases between them. Germline CDR1 reads PRHDT; CDR2 reads FYEKMQ (reference sequence). The CDR3 covers 15 residues. CDR3 sequence: CASSLGPGLLYEQYF. CDR3 sequence (DNA): TGTGCCAGCAGCTTAGGGCCGGGACTCCTCTACGAGCAGTACTTC.

This clonotype was counted ten times or more. The chain employs TRBV20-1 and TRBJ2-3; no firm D call. This CDR3 comprises 14 residues. The V gene lost 6 bases and the J gene lost 0 bases, with 13 bases spanning the gap. The germline V gene has CDR1 DFQATT and CDR2 SNEGSKA (reference sequence). In DNA form, the CDR3 reads TGCAGTGCAATATCCCTCCGGAGCACAGATACGCAGTATTTT. Translation gives CSAISLRSTDTQYF.

This clonotype occurred many times. V is TRBV12-3 or TRBV12-4 and J is TRBJ2-3, with D possibly TRBD2 on 5 matching bases. V lost 3 bases and J lost 3, with 10 bases in between. The CDR3 runs to 14 residues. The CDR3 DNA follows: TGTGCCAGCAGTTTCGGGGTTATAACAGATACGCAGTATTTT. Amino acids: CASSFGVITDTQYF.

The chain joins TRBV10-2 to TRBJ1-2; possibly TRBD1 for D (5 bases). V dropped 3 bases and J dropped 7 bases, with 12 bases sitting between them. The CDR3 loop spans 13 amino acids. The germline V gene encodes CDR1 WSHSY and CDR2 SAAADI. As DNA, the CDR3 is TGCGCCAGCAGTGACAGGGTTGCGGGTGGCTACACCTTC. Protein sequence: CASSDRVAGGYTF.

The sample holds many counts of this clonotype. The J gene is TRBJ2-1, the V gene TRBV7-6, with 7 bases aligning to TRBD1. The trim removed 1 base at V and 1 base at J, leaving 4 bases unmatched. The CDR3 is made up of 16 amino acids. Germline V gene sequence: CDR1 SGHVS, CDR2 FNYEAQ. Written as DNA, the CDR3 is TGTGCCAGCAGCTTAGTTCCGGGACAGTCCTACAATGAGCAGTTCTTC. It translates to CASSLVPGQSYNEQFF.

This clonotype has only a few counts. The rearrangement joins TRBV28 to TRBJ1-6, with a possible D match to TRBD1 (5 bases). CDR1 is MDHEN, CDR2 SYDVKM, per germline. V lost 5 bases and J 3 bases, leaving 11 bases between the germline ends. The CDR3 runs to 15 residues. The DNA for the CDR3 is TGTGCCAGCAGTGGAGGGGCCTACTATAATTCACCCCTCCACTTT. This translates into CASSGGAYYNSPLHF.